One and the same sample provided the 32 T cell receptor beta chains below, sequenced in a study of T-cell memory formation after mild COVID-19. TCRdb reprocessed the 5' RACE reads with MiXCR, giving one entry per CDR3 protein. This sample has roughly 480,000 distinct CDR3 sequences; roughly 23% occur once, and the top ten carry approximately 12%. The specimen was PBMCs or a T cell subset sorted from them (not recorded which). These receptors all stem from an adult woman who had mild COVID-19 (a few samples of this study predate the infection). Cell type and time point are not known.

This clonotype has just a few counts. CDR3 nucleotides: TGTGCCAGCAGCGCGGACAGCCTAGGCAATGAGCAGTTCTTC. Amino acid sequence: CASSADSLGNEQFF. The J gene is TRBJ2-1, the V gene TRBV9; possible D gene TRBD1, 6 bases. This CDR3 has 14 amino acids. Looked up from germline, CDR1 is SGDLS and CDR2 is YYNGEE. Trimming left V 3 bases short and J 6 bases short, with 13 bases between.

The chain couples TRBV4-2 to TRBJ2-7, with 9 bases identical to TRBD1. This CDR3 is 16 amino acids long. Germline V gives CDR1 LGHNA, CDR2 YNFKEQ. The V gene end was trimmed by 2 bases and the J gene end by 2 bases; junction bases not matched to a gene: 7. The chain's CDR3 is CASSQRTGAVTYEQYF. For the CDR3, the DNA is TGTGCCAGCAGCCAAAGGACAGGGGCTGTCACCTACGAGCAGTACTTC.

This sequence joins TRBV6-5 and TRBJ2-3; 11 bases are shared with TRBD2. V was clipped by 3 bases and J by 5 bases; unmatched bases: 10. Germline V gene sequence: CDR1 MNHEY, CDR2 SVGAGI. The CDR3 spans 17 residues. As DNA, the CDR3 is TGTGCCAGCAGTTATAGCGGGAGGGCCCCCCCGATAGATACGCAGTATTTT. Protein: CASSYSGRAPPIDTQYF.

The sample holds a few counts of this clonotype. V is TRBV12-3 or TRBV12-4 and J is TRBJ2-1; D might be TRBD1 or TRBD2, each matching 6 bases. The CDR3 runs 13 residues. Deletions cut 7 bases from V and 7 bases from J, with 14 bases between. CDR3 in amino acids: CASTLGAGNEQFF. As DNA, the CDR3 is TGTGCCAGCACTTTGGGGGCGGGGAATGAGCAGTTCTTC.

The rearrangement joins TRBV19 to TRBJ1-2, with a weak D call TRBD1 (6 bases). Germline V gene sequence: CDR1 LNHDA, CDR2 SQIVND (reference sequence). This CDR3 is 14 amino acids long. Trimming shortened V by 8 bases and J by 6 bases, and 19 bases separated the two germline ends. The CDR3 reads CASAGQDRGHGYTF. In DNA, the CDR3 is TGTGCCAGTGCCGGCCAGGACAGAGGCCATGGCTACACCTTC.

This clonotype was counted only a few times. The genes are TRBV6-1 and TRBJ1-1; D may be TRBD1 (5 bases). Germline CDR1 MNHNS, CDR2 SASEGT. The V end was cut by 5 bases, the J end by 5 bases, with 24 bases between. CDR3 size: 17 residues. The CDR3 coding sequence is TGTGCCAGCAGTCGAACCTTAGTCGGGCCAGGGAGGACTGAAGCTTTCTTT. Residues: CASSRTLVGPGRTEAFF.

This clonotype was counted between two and nine times. The chain links TRBV30 to TRBJ2-7; 14 bases agree with TRBD2. The germline CDR1 and CDR2 sequences are GTSNPN and SVGIG (reference sequence). V was pared by 2 bases and J by 0 bases, with 3 bases of the junction left unmatched. The CDR3 consists of 16 residues. Here the CDR3 reads CAWSRGTSGSSYEQYF. The CDR3 DNA is TGTGCCTGGAGTAGGGGGACTAGCGGGAGCTCCTACGAGCAGTACTTC.

The chain has TRBV12-3 or TRBV12-4 and TRBJ2-7; D ambiguous. The CDR3 is 14 residues long. V was clipped by 4 bases and J by 1 base, with 11 bases between them. The CDR3 sequence: CASSWAGSSYEQYF. In nucleotides, the CDR3 is TGTGCCAGCAGTTGGGCAGGCAGTTCCTACGAGCAGTACTTC.

This clonotype has a handful of counts. The chain joins TRBV5-4 to TRBJ2-7; 7 bases line up with TRBD1. CDR3 length: 16 amino acids. J lost 3 bases, V lost 1 base, and 10 bases had no gene match. Germline CDR1 and CDR2: SGHNT and YYREEE (reference sequence). The CDR3 sequence: CASSLIVSGGNYEQYF. The CDR3 DNA is TGTGCCAGCAGCTTGATCGTGTCAGGGGGTAACTACGAGCAGTACTTC.

This clonotype was observed a handful of times. Here the CDR3 reads CATSDSTPQGYNEQFF. The CDR3 bases are TGTGCCACCAGTGATAGCACTCCACAGGGTTACAATGAGCAGTTCTTC. The chain links TRBV24-1 to TRBJ2-1; D possibly corresponds to TRBD1 (6 bases). V gave up 3 bases and J gave up 4 bases, with 15 bases separating them. Germline CDR1 reads KGHDR; CDR2 reads SFDVKD. The CDR3 contains 16 residues.

This clonotype turned up a few times. This chain joins TRBV7-2 and TRBJ2-5; D might be TRBD1 (5 bases). V was clipped by 0 bases and J by 4 bases, with 6 bases between them. CDR1 SGHTA and CDR2 FQGNSA come from the germline V gene. The CDR3 loop spans 13 amino acids. The CDR3 loop reads CASSLAQGETQYF. CDR3 nucleotide sequence: TGTGCCAGCAGCTTAGCTCAGGGAGAGACCCAGTACTTC. The full variable domain, completed using reference TRBV7-2 and TRBJ2-5, is GAGVSQSPSNKVTEKGKDVELRCDPISGHTALYWYRQSLGQGLEFLIYFQGNSAPDKSGLPSDRFSAERTGGSVSTLTIQRTQQEDSAVYLCASSLAQGETQYFGPGTRLLVL.

This clonotype was seen only a few times. The chain combines TRBV7-9 with TRBJ1-2; 10 nucleotides agree with TRBD1. V shed 5 bases and J 3 bases; nucleotides not matched to a gene: 3. CDR3 length: 14 amino acids. The V gene's germline CDR1 is SEHNR and CDR2 FQNEAQ (reference sequence). The CDR3: CASSPGTGDYGYTF. In nucleotides, the CDR3 is TGTGCCAGCAGCCCCGGGACAGGGGACTATGGCTACACCTTC.

This clonotype showed up just a few times. The chain uses TRBV28 and TRBJ1-6, with no clear D. This CDR3 is built from 16 residues. Germline-derived CDR1 and CDR2 are MDHEN and SYDVKM. V lost 1 base and J lost 0, with 7 bases in between. CDR3 DNA sequence: TGTGCCAGCAGTTTATTTGGGAGCTCCTATAATTCACCCCTCCACTTT. Protein product: CASSLFGSSYNSPLHF.

This clonotype came up a few times. The chain is built from TRBV20-1 and TRBJ1-1; a weak D match, TRBD1 (6 bases). This CDR3 is 14 amino acids long. Germline assignment: CDR1 DFQATT and CDR2 SNEGSKA (reference sequence). V was cut by 6 bases and J by 1 base, with 15 bases left in between. In DNA, the CDR3 is TGCAGTGCCCTAATCGGGGGCGGGAACACTGAAGCTTTCTTT. Translation: CSALIGGGNTEAFF.

The rearrangement uses TRBV29-1 and TRBJ2-5, with 11 bases fitting TRBD2. Germline CDR1 and CDR2: SQVTM and ANQGSEA. This CDR3 contains 15 residues. The V segment lost 3 bases and the J segment 5 bases; nucleotides outside the gene matches: 8. Here the CDR3 DNA reads TGCAGCGTTGAGTTCGGGACTAGCGGCGGCGAGACCCAGTACTTC. Its translation: CSVEFGTSGGETQYF.

The chain employs TRBV20-1 and TRBJ2-1; 10 bases match TRBD2. The germline V gene encodes CDR1 DFQATT and CDR2 SNEGSKA (reference sequence). This CDR3 spans 16 amino acids. V lost 5 bases to trimming and J lost 5 bases; unmatched junction nucleotides: 12. CDR3 residues: CSARRGHSGRNNEQFF. CDR3 DNA sequence: TGCAGTGCTCGGCGGGGGCATAGCGGGAGGAACAATGAGCAGTTCTTC.

This clonotype was recorded a few times. The chain combines TRBV7-9 with TRBJ2-3, with D unclear. The CDR3 runs to 14 residues. Trimming cost V 7 bases and J 0 bases, with 11 bases left between them. Per the germline V gene, CDR1 is SEHNR and CDR2 is FQNEAQ (reference sequence). The DNA for the CDR3 is TGTGCCAGCACGCCAGCTTCTAGCACAGATACGCAGTATTTT. This sequence encodes CASTPASSTDTQYF.

This clonotype was recorded a few times. V and J are TRBV9 and TRBJ2-7; 8 positions match TRBD2. This CDR3 is 17 amino acids long. Germline V lookup: CDR1 SGDLS, CDR2 YYNGEE. Germline trimming cut 0 bases from V and 1 base from J; bases unmatched to any gene: 9. For the CDR3, the DNA is TGTGCCAGCAGCGTAGGGGGAGCGGGACTAGGGTCCTACGAGCAGTACTTC. Translating it yields CASSVGGAGLGSYEQYF.

The chain carries TRBV20-1 and TRBJ2-3; 9 bases are a match to TRBD2. The germline CDR1 and CDR2 sequences are DFQATT and SNEGSKA (reference sequence). The CDR3 spans 17 residues. With 5 bases clipped from V and 3 bases from J, the junction kept 15 bases outside the gene matches. The CDR3, as DNA: TGCAGTGCTCAATCGCCAGGACTAGCGCCCAATACAGATACGCAGTATTTT. It encodes CSAQSPGLAPNTDTQYF.

This clonotype was seen only once. This rearrangement joins TRBV2 to TRBJ2-1, with D tentatively TRBD1 (5 bases). V lost 9 bases and J lost 0, with 15 bases in between. The CDR3 consists of 15 residues. CDR1 is SNHLY and CDR2 is FYNNEI in the germline V gene. CDR3: CARQTVYSSYNEQFF. The CDR3 DNA follows: TGTGCCAGACAGACAGTCTATAGCTCCTACAATGAGCAGTTCTTC.

This clonotype was recorded a few times. The chain combines TRBV24-1 with TRBJ2-7; unclear D gene. Trimming removed 1 base at V and 3 bases at J, with 6 bases between. CDR3 size: 13 residues. Germline V CDR1 and CDR2: KGHDR, SFDVKD. The CDR3 DNA sequence: TGTGCCACCAGTGATTTCCCCAGCTACGAGCAGTACTTC. Translation gives CATSDFPSYEQYF.

This clonotype was recorded a few times. This chain joins TRBV12-3 or TRBV12-4 and TRBJ2-5, with 8 positions matching TRBD1. J gave up 6 bases and V 7 bases, and 10 bases lay outside the gene matches. CDR3 length equals 14 residues. CDR3 sequence: CASTSDRGGKTQYF. The CDR3 bases are TGTGCCAGCACCTCCGACAGGGGTGGAAAGACCCAGTACTTC.

The gene calls are TRBV7-9 and TRBJ2-7, with TRBD1 identical over 9 bases. Germline CDR1 is SEHNR and CDR2 is FQNEAQ (reference sequence). The CDR3 totals 15 residues. V shed 3 bases and J 4 bases; nucleotides not matched to a gene: 7. DNA for the CDR3: TGTGCCAGCAGCTTCAACTTAGGGACAGGGTACGAGCAGTACTTC. The encoded protein is CASSFNLGTGYEQYF. Together with reference TRBV7-9 and TRBJ2-7, the CDR3 gives the full variable domain: DTGVSQNPRHKITKRGQNVTFRCDPISEHNRLYWYRQTLGQGPEFLTYFQNEAQLEKSRLLSDRFSAERPKGSFSTLEIQRTEQGDSAMYLCASSFNLGTGYEQYFGPGTRLTVT.

This clonotype was counted only a few times. The rearrangement joins TRBV24-1 to TRBJ2-1; tentatively, D is TRBD2 (6 bases). In germline, CDR1 is KGHDR, CDR2 SFDVKD. The CDR3 runs to 17 residues. V was clipped by 5 bases and J by 0 bases, with 16 bases between them. CDR3 coding DNA: TGTGCCACCAGTGTTGGGGGGACCGGTACCTCCTACAATGAGCAGTTCTTC. This sequence encodes CATSVGGTGTSYNEQFF.

The CDR3 sequence is CASSPKGWGSTDTQYF. The CDR3 bases are TGTGCCAGCAGCCCGAAGGGGTGGGGCTCCACAGATACGCAGTATTTT. The chain employs TRBV11-2 and TRBJ2-3, with D possibly being TRBD1 (5 bases). The CDR3 has 16 amino acids. The germline V and J ends were trimmed by 5 bases and 2 bases, with 17 bases remaining between them. Per the germline V gene, CDR1 is SGHAT and CDR2 is FQNNGV.

This clonotype was found a few times. This chain connects TRBV7-9 to TRBJ1-2; D may be TRBD1 (6 bases). Germline assignment: CDR1 SEHNR and CDR2 FQNEAQ (reference sequence). The V and J ends lost 3 bases and 8 bases respectively, with 10 bases between them. This CDR3 has 12 amino acids. CDR3 sequence reads: CASSLPQGGYTF. CDR3 bases: TGTGCCAGCAGCTTGCCGCAGGGGGGCTACACCTTC. Supplemented by reference TRBV7-9 and TRBJ1-2, the full variable domain reads DTGVSQNPRHKITKRGQNVTFRCDPISEHNRLYWYRQTLGQGPEFLTYFQNEAQLEKSRLLSDRFSAERPKGSFSTLEIQRTEQGDSAMYLCASSLPQGGYTFGSGTRLTVV.

This chain's CDR3 is CASSQDPAALNTEAFF. The DNA of the CDR3 is TGCGCCAGCAGCCAAGATCCGGCGGCCCTGAACACTGAAGCTTTCTTT. The chain has TRBV4-1 and TRBJ1-1; no reliable D call. The V gene's germline CDR1 is MGHRA and CDR2 YSYEKL. The V gene lost 0 bases and the J gene lost 0 bases, with 11 bases spanning the gap. The CDR3 loop spans 16 amino acids.

This clonotype has a handful of counts. V usage is TRBV5-1 and J usage is TRBJ1-1; 7 positions agree with TRBD1. This CDR3 has 13 residues. Germline V CDR1 and CDR2: SGHRS, YFSETQ. Losses at the gene ends were 5 bases for V and 5 bases for J; bases not matched to a gene: 6. The CDR3 nucleotides are TGCGCCAGCAGACGGACAGGAAGAACTGAAGCTTTCTTT. Protein sequence: CASRRTGRTEAFF. The whole variable domain, filled in from reference TRBV5-1 and TRBJ1-1, reads KAGVTQTPRYLIKTRGQQVTLSCSPISGHRSVSWYQQTPGQGLQFLFEYFSETQRNKGNFPGRFSGRQFSNSRSEMNVSTLELGDSALYLCASRRTGRTEAFFGQGTRLTVV.

This clonotype was recorded a few times. This chain joins TRBV12-3 or TRBV12-4 and TRBJ2-3; 7 bases align to TRBD1. This CDR3 comprises 15 residues. The V and J ends lost 5 bases and 0 bases, in that order; junction bases with no gene match: 5. CDR3 loop: CASSTLQGSTDTQYF. The DNA of the CDR3 is TGTGCCAGCAGTACCCTACAGGGGAGCACAGATACGCAGTATTTT.

This clonotype was seen more than once but under ten times. This sequence joins TRBV6-2 or TRBV6-3 and TRBJ2-1; D is possibly TRBD1 (6 bases). Per germline, CDR1 MNHEY and CDR2 SVGEGT. This CDR3 comprises 15 residues. V was clipped by 2 bases and J by 8 bases, with 16 bases between them. This CDR3 is CASSYPGLRGDEQFF. The CDR3 nucleotides read TGTGCCAGCAGTTACCCGGGGCTCAGGGGCGATGAGCAGTTCTTC.

V is TRBV27 and J is TRBJ2-7; 12 bases map to TRBD2. The germline gives CDR1 MNHEY, CDR2 SMNVEV (reference sequence). The CDR3 is made up of 15 amino acids. Trimming cost V 5 bases and J 2 bases; bases outside gene matches: 4. CDR3 sequence (DNA): TGTGCCAGCAGTATCACTAGCGGGAGGACCTACGAGCAGTACTTC. Amino acid sequence: CASSITSGRTYEQYF.

This clonotype was picked up a small number of times. This chain uses TRBV20-1 with TRBJ2-7, with D perhaps assigned TRBD1 or TRBD2 (6 bases each). Germline CDR1 is DFQATT and CDR2 is SNEGSKA (reference sequence). The CDR3 has 12 amino acids. The CDR3 sequence is CAALGGTYEQYF. CDR3 DNA sequence: TGCGCGGCTCTCGGGGGCACCTACGAGCAGTACTTC.